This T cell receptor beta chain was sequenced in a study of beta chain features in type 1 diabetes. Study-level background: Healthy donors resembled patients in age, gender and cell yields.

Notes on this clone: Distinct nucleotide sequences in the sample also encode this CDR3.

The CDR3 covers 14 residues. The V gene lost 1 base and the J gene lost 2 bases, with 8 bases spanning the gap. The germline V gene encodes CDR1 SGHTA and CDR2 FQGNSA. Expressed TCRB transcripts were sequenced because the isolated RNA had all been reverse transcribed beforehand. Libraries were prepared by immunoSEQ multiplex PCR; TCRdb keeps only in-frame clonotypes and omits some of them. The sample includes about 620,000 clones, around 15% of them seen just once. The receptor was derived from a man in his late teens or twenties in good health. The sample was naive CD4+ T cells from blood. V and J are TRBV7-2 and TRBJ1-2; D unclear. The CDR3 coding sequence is TGTGCCAGCAGCTTAGATTCGGGAAACTATGGCTACACCTTC. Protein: CASSLDSGNYGYTF.